This T cell receptor (beta chain) was identified in a study of sequential checkpoint blockade in melanoma (dated by TCRdb to about 2019). Background for the entire study: Patients were randomized 1:1 to first-line nivolumab followed by ipilimumab (arm A) or ipilimumab followed by nivolumab (arm B). Maintenance nivolumab was given following each of the two trial sequences. What the work shows at the level of the full study, not this receptor alone: Validation of the response-prediction model combining TCR metrics and mutation burden is needed in larger, independent patient cohorts.

A note on this clone: The clone's antigen remains unknown. No clone much larger than this one lies a single base away; base qualities are absent.

TCRbeta CDR3 regions were immunosequenced from genomic DNA with the immunoSEQ Assay. Genomic DNA was amplified by bias-controlled multiplex PCR before high-throughput sequencing. Turning to the authors' computational methods: To quantify the absolute abundance of each unique TCRbeta CDR3 region, the sequences were collapsed and filtered. Clonality, defined as 1 minus Pielou's evenness, was calculated using productive rearrangements only. A previously published method was used to identify clones with significantly greater frequencies in on-treatment samples than in baseline samples. TCRdb limited this immuneACCESS table to in-frame rearrangements with V and J called. A share of clones is missing; checked studies link under half to unresolved V genes, and the rest is unexplained. V and J calls and clone size are as listed in that table; D and trimming were resolved from the DNA. A total of 25,000 to 30,000 clones appear in this sample, about 83% of them only once. The ten largest clones add up to about a sixth of the sample.

Compared with germline, V lacks 0 bases and J lacks 4 bases; bases without a gene match: 5. CDR1 and CDR2, per the germline V gene (reference sequence), are SGHNT and YYREEE. The CDR3 spans 16 residues, from the cysteine through the phenylalanine. Left in the record is the CDR3 DNA by itself, 48 bases read in frame from the first base. This specimen's treatment or condition label, interpreted: randomized to nivolumab then ipilimumab (arm A) or the reverse (arm B). None of the patients in the trial had previously been given DNA-damaging chemotherapy. Live CD3+CD8+ cells negative for CD19 and CD56 were sorted from thawed PBMCs on a FACS Aria II flow cytometer. Samples came from patients with melanoma in CheckMate 064, a randomized, open-label phase II trial of sequential checkpoint blockade. Leukapheresis was used to collect peripheral blood mononuclear cells, which were then purified with Ficoll-Paque and frozen in human serum with roughly 10% DMSO. Purity of sorted blood CD3+CD8+ cells was verified at >95% immediately after sorting, followed by DNA extraction.

The clonotype originates from a human donor with melanoma. The material was CD8+ T cells sorted from blood (inferred from file names), obtained from a patient given nivolumab and ipilimumab in sequence. The V gene is TRBV5-4 and the J gene is TRBJ2-1, with 9 junctional bases fitting TRBD2. The sequenced DNA is TGTGCCAGCAGCTTGGGACTAGCGGAGAGGTACAATGAGCAGTTCTTC. This is translated as CASSLGLAERYNEQFF.